The subject of this entry is one T cell receptor (beta chain). Its antigen is unidentified. The sample originates from a study of CD8+ T cells in alopecia areata. Study-level findings and limits: It was lesional scalp, especially alopecia totalis/universalis, that showed higher clonality than normal scalp.

V shed 5 bases and J 3 bases; nucleotides not matched to a gene: 3. This CDR3 has 14 amino acids. From germline, CDR1 is SGHTA and CDR2 FQGTGA. Following extraction, RNA underwent reverse transcription to cDNA, which served as the sequencing template. Clones were sequenced by immunoSEQ multiplex PCR, and TCRdb holds only the in-frame ones, with some missing. The profile shows hundreds of thousands of clones, under 70% of them singletons. Peripheral blood samples and lesional scalp punch biopsies were obtained from alopecia areata patients. The chain is built from TRBV7-3 and TRBJ2-7, with TRBD1 matching over 11 bases. The receptor's source is a human donor with alopecia areata. Source: CD4+ T cells sorted from blood, taken at week 0. The CDR3 bases are TGTGCCAGCAGCCCAGGGACAGGGGGCTACGAGCAGTACTTC. This encodes CASSPGTGGYEQYF.